This T cell receptor beta chain was retrieved from a study of PD-1 blockade in classical Hodgkin lymphoma. The CDR3 sequence is 15 residues long. V lost 5 bases, J lost 0 bases, and 5 bases stayed unmatched. The germline CDR1 and CDR2 sequences are SGHRS and YFSETQ. With regard to this clone: Its antigen remains unknown.

Every patient was affected by relapse after autologous stem cell transplantation, while exposure to brentuximab vedotin was not uniform. Best responses included complete response and partial response; otherwise, the best response was progressive disease. Using immunoSEQ multiplex PCR, the repertoire was profiled, and TCRdb retains in-frame clones only, with some absent. The sample holds about 50,000 clones; approximately 90% are singletons and the top ten take 5% to 6%. Study-wide points: Nivolumab initiated under 1 year post-ASCT led to patient exclusion.

Sequenced material: peripheral blood mononuclear cells (PBMCs), taken before the second cycle of nivolumab. This TCR came from a human donor with classical Hodgkin lymphoma. The chain carries TRBV5-1 and TRBJ2-3; 8 bases are shared with TRBD2. CDR3 protein: CASRDTGGSTDTQYF. The CDR3 bases are TGCGCCAGCAGGGACACGGGGGGGAGCACAGATACGCAGTATTTT. The entire variable domain, with the rest obtained from reference TRBV5-1 and TRBJ2-3, is as follows: KAGVTQTPRYLIKTRGQQVTLSCSPISGHRSVSWYQQTPGQGLQFLFEYFSETQRNKGNFPGRFSGRQFSNSRSEMNVSTLELGDSALYLCASRDTGGSTDTQYFGPGTRLTVL.